These 25 T cell receptor beta chains were sequenced from one sample in a study of OX40 agonist ivuxolimab in advanced cancers. Generated by immunoSEQ multiplex PCR, the TCRdb table keeps only in-frame clones and is missing some. Counted here are about 61,000 clones, under 85% occurring once; the ten biggest clones make up 3.4%. The source material was CD4+ or CD8+ T cells sorted from blood, sampled in a trial of the OX40 agonist ivuxolimab. The receptors were gathered from an adult with an advanced solid tumor such as melanoma, head and neck, liver or kidney cancer.

The table lists this clone with a count of one. V and J are TRBV19 and TRBJ1-5; D not resolved. Deletions cut 8 bases from V and 4 bases from J, with 18 bases between. CDR3 size: 15 residues. Germline V CDR1 and CDR2: LNHDA, SQIVND (reference sequence). The CDR3 reads CASQNGGVRNQPQHF. In DNA form, the CDR3 reads TGTGCCAGTCAAAACGGTGGTGTTCGGAATCAGCCCCAGCATTTT.

The chain has TRBV5-4 and TRBJ1-4; D is uncertain. Germline V gives CDR1 SGHNT, CDR2 YYREEE (reference sequence). CDR3 size: 15 residues. Trimming took off 2 bases at V and 0 bases at J, with 8 bases between the two ends. The CDR3 is CASSFAGATNEKLFF. The CDR3 DNA reads as TGTGCCAGCAGCTTTGCTGGCGCAACTAATGAAAAACTGTTTTTT.

The CDR3 sequence: CASAGPPYEQYF. The CDR3 DNA reads TGTGCCAGCGCGGGGCCCCCCTACGAGCAGTACTTC. The chain recombines TRBV28 with TRBJ2-7, with TRBD2 as a possible D gene (6 bases). This CDR3 is built from 12 residues. CDR1 and CDR2 from the germline V gene are MDHEN and SYDVKM. V gave up 8 bases and J gave up 2 bases, with 10 bases separating them.

The chain is built from TRBV28 and TRBJ2-2; 7 nucleotides match TRBD1. V lost 4 bases to trimming and J lost 3 bases; unmatched junction nucleotides: 11. The CDR3 has 17 amino acids. Germline V gene data show CDR1 as MDHEN and CDR2 as SYDVKM. CDR3 bases: TGTGCCAGCAGTTCCCCAGGGGGAAACCCTCACACCGGGGAGCTGTTTTTT. This encodes CASSSPGGNPHTGELFF.

The genes are TRBV14 and TRBJ2-5; 7 nucleotides line up with TRBD1. V was pared by 0 bases and J by 5 bases, with 3 bases of the junction left unmatched. This CDR3 is built from 14 residues. The V gene's germline CDR1 is SGHDN and CDR2 FVKESK. CDR3 coding DNA: TGTGCCAGCAGCCAAGAAGACAGGGAGGAGACCCAGTACTTC. It codes for CASSQEDREETQYF.

The chain is built from TRBV7-9 and TRBJ1-2; a weak D match, TRBD1 (6 bases). Trimming removed 1 base at V and 6 bases at J, with 21 bases between. Germline V lookup: CDR1 SEHNR, CDR2 FQNEAQ (reference sequence). The CDR3 runs 17 residues. In DNA form, the CDR3 reads TGTGCCAGCAGCTTAGTGTCCTCGGGGGGCGGTGGTGATGGCTACACCTTC. Translated: CASSLVSSGGGGDGYTF.

The CDR3, as DNA: TGTGCCAGCAGTACCAGGGGGTTTGGCTACACCTTC. Protein: CASSTRGFGYTF. This rearrangement joins TRBV6-5 to TRBJ1-2, with 7 bases identical to TRBD1. The V gene end was trimmed by 5 bases and the J gene end by 7 bases; junction bases not matched to a gene: 4. The CDR3 sequence is 12 residues long. The germline V gene encodes CDR1 MNHEY and CDR2 SVGAGI.

This sequence joins TRBV11-2 and TRBJ1-4, with 8 bases matching TRBD1. This CDR3 has 14 amino acids. V trimming: 3 bases; J trimming: 11 bases; junction bases outside the gene matches: 8. Per germline, CDR1 SGHAT and CDR2 FQNNGV. CDR3 sequence: CASSFQGARMKLFF. CDR3 nucleotides: TGTGCCAGCAGCTTCCAGGGGGCGCGAATGAAACTGTTTTTT.

The V call is TRBV6-5, the J call TRBJ1-2; weak D call: TRBD1 (6 bases). V gave up 5 bases and J gave up 2 bases, with 12 bases separating them. The germline gives CDR1 MNHEY, CDR2 SVGAGI. The CDR3 has 14 residues. The CDR3 bases are TGTGCCAGCAGTCAAATTGACAGGAACTATGGCTACACCTTC. Residues: CASSQIDRNYGYTF.

The rearrangement uses TRBV6-1 and TRBJ2-6; D is tentatively TRBD1 or TRBD2 (5 bases each). Germline lookup yields CDR1 MNHNS and CDR2 SASEGT. Trimming removed 7 bases at V and 2 bases at J, with 9 bases between. The CDR3 runs 14 residues. The CDR3 region has the DNA TGTGCCAGCAATGGGGGACCTGGGGCCAACGTCCTGACTTTC. Its translation: CASNGGPGANVLTF.

Points on this clone: Relative to the germline gene, one junction end is altered; a read error may explain this. CDR3 in amino acids: CASREETQYF. The CDR3 DNA sequence: TGTGCCAGCAGAGAAGAGACCCAGTACTTC. The chain recombines TRBV6-1 with TRBJ2-5; D gene unclear. Germline V CDR1 and CDR2: MNHNS, SASEGT. The CDR3 covers 10 residues.

This clone appeared a few times. The chain is built from TRBV9 and TRBJ1-6; 7 bases map to TRBD1. Per the germline V gene, CDR1 is SGDLS and CDR2 is YYNGEE. The CDR3 is 17 amino acids. Trimming took 4 bases from V and 5 from J; bases not matched to a gene: 12. CDR3 coding DNA: TGTGCCAGCAGCACCTATTCCGGGACAGATCATAATTCACCCCTCCACTTT. Protein: CASSTYSGTDHNSPLHF. The whole variable domain, filled in from reference TRBV9 and TRBJ1-6, reads DSGVTQTPKHLITATGQRVTLRCSPRSGDLSVYWYQQSLDQGLQFLIQYYNGEERAKGNILERFSAQQFPDLHSELNLSSLELGDSALYFCASSTYSGTDHNSPLHFGNGTRLTVT.

The chain employs TRBV4-1 and TRBJ1-6; unclear D gene. The ends were cut back, 3 bases at V and 4 bases at J, with 25 bases in the middle. The germline V gene has CDR1 MGHRA and CDR2 YSYEKL. There are 20 residues in the CDR3. CDR3 region: CASSHTPTGPTEGYNSPLHF. DNA for the CDR3: TGCGCCAGCAGCCATACCCCTACCGGGCCTACCGAGGGATATAATTCACCCCTCCACTTT.

This clone was seen once. The J gene is TRBJ1-2, the V gene TRBV9; D call uncertain. V lost 0 bases and J 7 bases, leaving 7 bases between the germline ends. The CDR3 is 12 amino acids. Germline V gene lookup returns CDR1 SGDLS and CDR2 YYNGEE. As DNA, the CDR3 is TGTGCCAGCAGCGTAGTCGAGGGTGGCTACACCTTC. Translating gives CASSVVEGGYTF. The entire variable domain, with the rest obtained from reference TRBV9 and TRBJ1-2, is as follows: DSGVTQTPKHLITATGQRVTLRCSPRSGDLSVYWYQQSLDQGLQFLIQYYNGEERAKGNILERFSAQQFPDLHSELNLSSLELGDSALYFCASSVVEGGYTFGSGTRLTVV.

The chain links TRBV19 to TRBJ1-2, with TRBD1 as a possible D gene (5 bases). Trimming pared 7 bases from V and 4 bases from J, leaving 10 bases between. This CDR3 contains 12 residues. Germline CDR1 LNHDA, CDR2 SQIVND (reference sequence). CDR3 in DNA: TGTGCCAGTAATGTAGGGGCCTATGGCTACACCTTC. Amino acids: CASNVGAYGYTF. The variable domain in full, completed from reference TRBV19 and TRBJ1-2, reads DGGITQSPKYLFRKEGQNVTLSCEQNLNHDAMYWYRQDPGQGLRLIYYSQIVNDFQKGDIAEGYSVSREKKESFPLTVTSAQKNPTAFYLCASNVGAYGYTFGSGTRLTVV.

The rearrangement uses TRBV5-6 and TRBJ2-2, with TRBD1 matching 7 bases. CDR1 and CDR2 from the germline V gene are SGHDT and YYEEEE. The V gene end was trimmed by 2 bases and the J gene end by 6 bases; junction bases not matched to a gene: 7. The CDR3 consists of 15 residues. CDR3 loop: CASSFDRAAAGELFF. The CDR3 DNA is TGTGCCAGCAGCTTTGACAGGGCCGCGGCCGGGGAGCTGTTTTTT.

The V gene is TRBV19, the J gene TRBJ2-3; 8 nucleotides match TRBD1. CDR3 size: 15 residues. Germline trimming cut 4 bases from V and 6 bases from J; bases unmatched to any gene: 9. Germline CDR1 and CDR2: LNHDA and SQIVND (reference sequence). DNA for the CDR3: TGTGCCAGTAGTACGGGACAGGTCCGGGTGGATACGCAGTATTTT. Protein: CASSTGQVRVDTQYF.

This clone was detected only once. The rearrangement joins TRBV2 to TRBJ1-4; D is ambiguous. Germline loops: CDR1 SNHLY, CDR2 FYNNEI. The CDR3 covers 14 residues. Trimming cost V 9 bases and J 0 bases, with 11 bases left between them. CDR3 DNA: TGTGCCAGTCGAACGGAGGCAACTAATGAAAAACTGTTTTTT. Its translation: CASRTEATNEKLFF.

This rearrangement joins TRBV7-2 to TRBJ2-3; weak D call: TRBD2 (6 bases). The CDR3 totals 15 residues. V lost 2 bases to trimming and J lost 3 bases, with 12 bases between them. From germline, CDR1 is SGHTA and CDR2 FQGNSA. CDR3 bases: TGTGCCAGCAGCTTAATGGCAGGGAGGACAGATACGCAGTATTTT. Its protein product is CASSLMAGRTDTQYF.

The chain combines TRBV5-1 with TRBJ2-2; D perhaps matches TRBD1 (5 bases). CDR1 and CDR2 from the germline V gene are SGHRS and YFSETQ. The CDR3 totals 18 residues. Deletions cut 2 bases from V and 0 bases from J, with 17 bases between. The CDR3 DNA reads TGCGCCAGCAGCTTCACGCCCTGGGGCACCCCGAACACCGGGGAGCTGTTTTTT. Its translation is CASSFTPWGTPNTGELFF.

The chain uses TRBV4-3 and TRBJ2-7; 10 bases line up with TRBD2. Germline V gene data show CDR1 as LGHNA and CDR2 as YSLEER. V lost 3 bases and J lost 2; bases outside the gene matches: 4. The CDR3 is 15 amino acids. DNA of the CDR3: TGCGCCAGCAGCCAGCGGACTAGCGGAGCCTACGAGCAGTACTTC. It specifies CASSQRTSGAYEQYF.

The table lists this clone with a few counts. The V gene is TRBV7-2, the J gene TRBJ1-2, with a possible D match to TRBD1 (5 bases). The CDR3 length is 15 residues. The germline CDR1 and CDR2 sequences are SGHTA and FQGNSA. The V end was cut by 1 base, the J end by 2 bases, with 11 bases between. In nucleotides, the CDR3 is TGTGCCAGCAGCTTAGAAGCAGGGAGAAACTATGGCTACACCTTC. Translation gives CASSLEAGRNYGYTF. Full variable domain (outside the CDR3, taken from reference TRBV7-2 and TRBJ1-2): GAGVSQSPSNKVTEKGKDVELRCDPISGHTALYWYRQSLGQGLEFLIYFQGNSAPDKSGLPSDRFSAERTGGSVSTLTIQRTQQEDSAVYLCASSLEAGRNYGYTFGSGTRLTVV.

This clone was counted only a few times. The V gene is TRBV19, the J gene TRBJ2-1; D possibly corresponds to TRBD2 (5 bases). Germline values: CDR1 LNHDA, CDR2 SQIVND (reference sequence). V was pared by 3 bases and J by 2 bases, with 11 bases between. CDR3 length equals 15 residues. CDR3 amino acids: CASSIGGNPYNEQFF. The CDR3 nucleotides are TGTGCCAGTAGTATCGGAGGAAATCCCTACAATGAGCAGTTCTTC. Based on the CDR3 plus reference TRBV19 and TRBJ2-1, the full variable domain is DGGITQSPKYLFRKEGQNVTLSCEQNLNHDAMYWYRQDPGQGLRLIYYSQIVNDFQKGDIAEGYSVSREKKESFPLTVTSAQKNPTAFYLCASSIGGNPYNEQFFGPGTRLTVL.

The chain joins TRBV27 to TRBJ2-5, with 7 bases identical to TRBD1. TRBJ2-7 explains the end of the DNA better; the J call may be wrong. Germline V CDR1 and CDR2: MNHEY, SMNVEV (reference sequence). This CDR3 is 15 amino acids long. The CDR3 spells CASSATGVLSYEQYF. In DNA form, the CDR3 reads TGTGCCAGCAGCGCTACAGGGGTATTATCCTACGAGCAGTACTTC.

The chain employs TRBV5-6 and TRBJ2-5, with TRBD1 identical over 7 bases. This CDR3 contains 15 residues. Trimming removed 4 bases from V and 4 bases from J; junction bases left unmatched: 10. Germline V CDR1 and CDR2: SGHDT, YYEEEE. CDR3 amino acids: CASSRSTGSRETQYF. The CDR3 bases are TGTGCCAGCAGCCGGTCGACAGGGAGTCGAGAGACCCAGTACTTC.